The 32 T cell receptor beta chains below were found in one sample sequenced in a study of blood T cells in healthy people across ages. Combining a sample-barcoded 5' primer with a J-beta primer mix, a second PCR ran for roughly 7 to 12 cycles. TCRdb called the 5' RACE reads again in MiXCR, with one record for every CDR3 protein. The sample contains around 800,000 distinct CDR3 sequences, 40% to 65% of which appear only once. Sequenced material: blood. The receptor set was obtained from a man at least 80 years old in good health.

The chain is built from TRBV4-1 and TRBJ2-6; 10 bases line up with TRBD1. CDR1 and CDR2 (germline): MGHRA, YSYEKL. V gave up 2 bases and J gave up 2 bases; unmatched junction bases: 6. The CDR3 runs 18 residues. The CDR3 sequence is CASSQIDRGPPGANVLTF. CDR3 sequence (DNA): TGCGCCAGCAGCCAAATCGACAGGGGGCCCCCTGGGGCCAACGTCCTGACTTTC.

This clonotype was detected only a few times. V gene TRBV20-1 combines with J gene TRBJ2-6, with D uncertain. Germline CDR1 reads DFQATT; CDR2 reads SNEGSKA (reference sequence). V was pared by 3 bases and J by 4 bases, with 10 bases between. There are 14 residues in the CDR3. The CDR3 sequence is CSASAFPGANVLTF. The CDR3 DNA is TGCAGTGCTAGTGCTTTCCCCGGGGCCAACGTCCTGACTTTC.

In this sample, this clonotype turned up a few times. This chain links TRBV7-3 with TRBJ2-3; 10 bases agree with TRBD2. Trimming took 4 bases from V and 0 from J; bases not matched to a gene: 7. The CDR3 length is 17 residues. CDR1 and CDR2 (germline): SGHTA, FQGTGA. In nucleotides, the CDR3 is TGTGCCAGCAGCTCCCAAGCGGGAGGGCGTAGCACAGATACGCAGTATTTT. Its protein product is CASSSQAGGRSTDTQYF. The variable domain in full, completed from reference TRBV7-3 and TRBJ2-3, reads GAGVSQTPSNKVTEKGKYVELRCDPISGHTALYWYRQSLGQGPEFLIYFQGTGAADDSGLPNDRFFAVRPEGSVSTLKIQRTERGDSAVYLCASSSQAGGRSTDTQYFGPGTRLTVL.

This clonotype turned up a few times. The chain joins TRBV11-1 to TRBJ1-2; 10 bases map to TRBD1. The CDR3 sequence is 15 residues long. J was trimmed by 7 bases and V by 5 bases; bases with no gene match: 10. CDR1 and CDR2 from the germline V gene are SGHAT and FQDESV (reference sequence). CDR3 nucleotide sequence: TGTGCCAGCAGCACGCGGGGACAGGGGTCTGCTGGCTACACCTTC. Amino acids: CASSTRGQGSAGYTF.

Only a few counts were recorded for this clonotype. CDR3 DNA: TGTGCCAGCAGCGTAGGACTTGGGCGGCTAGCGGGTACAGATACGCAGTATTTT. Translating gives CASSVGLGRLAGTDTQYF. This chain joins TRBV9 and TRBJ2-3; 8 bases match TRBD2. Germline trimming cut 0 bases from V and 3 bases from J; bases unmatched to any gene: 12. CDR3 length equals 18 residues. Germline CDR1 SGDLS, CDR2 YYNGEE.

The chain is built from TRBV5-1 and TRBJ2-3; 8 nucleotides align to TRBD2. The CDR3 length is 16 residues. The V gene's germline CDR1 is SGHRS and CDR2 YFSETQ. The V and J ends lost 2 bases and 3 bases, in that order; junction bases with no gene match: 8. The CDR3 DNA sequence: TGCGCCAGCAGCTTAACGGGAGGGCCAGGGACAGATACGCAGTATTTT. It is translated as CASSLTGGPGTDTQYF.

This sequence joins TRBV3-1 and TRBJ2-4; the D gene is possibly TRBD1 (5 bases). The V end lost 1 base, the J end lost 0 bases, and 10 bases lay between the germline ends. From germline, CDR1 is LGHDT and CDR2 YNNKEL (reference sequence). The CDR3 loop spans 16 amino acids. The CDR3 is CASSQVETVAKNIQYF. For the CDR3, the DNA is TGTGCCAGCAGCCAAGTTGAGACAGTAGCCAAAAACATTCAGTACTTC.

The gene calls are TRBV18 and TRBJ2-1; D may be TRBD1 (5 bases). The germline V and J ends were trimmed by 7 bases and 0 bases, with 13 bases remaining between them. The CDR3 covers 15 residues. Per the germline V gene, CDR1 is KGHSH and CDR2 is LQKENI. CDR3 region: CASCTGPSSYNEQFF. The CDR3 nucleotides are TGTGCCAGCTGTACAGGTCCCAGCTCCTACAATGAGCAGTTCTTC.

The rearrangement links TRBV6-5 to TRBJ2-1; 10 nucleotides align to TRBD2. Germline CDR1 MNHEY, CDR2 SVGAGI. Trimming cost V 5 bases and J 5 bases; bases outside gene matches: 3. This CDR3 has 14 amino acids. The CDR3, as DNA: TGTGCCAGCAGTAAAGCGGGGGGGAACAATGAGCAGTTCTTC. This sequence encodes CASSKAGGNNEQFF.

This chain links TRBV9 with TRBJ1-1, with a tentative D call TRBD1 (6 bases). V dropped 3 bases and J dropped 1 base, with 13 bases sitting between them. CDR3 size: 15 residues. Germline V gene data show CDR1 as SGDLS and CDR2 as YYNGEE. The DNA for the CDR3 is TGTGCCAGCAGCGCAAGCGGGACACCGAACACTGAAGCTTTCTTT. Amino acid sequence: CASSASGTPNTEAFF.

V and J are TRBV29-1 and TRBJ1-2; D unresolved. The length of the CDR3 is 11 residues. Germline lookup yields CDR1 SQVTM and CDR2 ANQGSEA. V was clipped by 2 bases and J by 8 bases, with 9 bases between them. CDR3 loop: CSVESPSGYTF. In DNA, the CDR3 is TGCAGCGTTGAAAGTCCCTCAGGCTACACCTTC. Variable domain in full (rest from reference TRBV29-1 and TRBJ1-2): SAVISQKPSRDICQRGTSLTIQCQVDSQVTMMFWYRQQPGQSLTLIATANQGSEATYESGFVIDKFPISRPNLTFSTLTVSNMSPEDSSIYLCSVESPSGYTFGSGTRLTVV.

In its sample, this clonotype was seen many times. CDR3 protein: CSVPPIGRSETQYF. The CDR3 DNA reads TGCAGCGTTCCCCCGATAGGGAGGTCAGAGACCCAGTACTTC. V and J are TRBV29-1 and TRBJ2-5, with a tentative D call TRBD2 (6 bases). CDR3 length equals 14 residues. Germline assignment: CDR1 SQVTM and CDR2 ANQGSEA. V shed 5 bases and J shed 4 bases, with 17 bases lying between them. The full variable domain, with the rest looked up from reference TRBV29-1 and TRBJ2-5, is SAVISQKPSRDICQRGTSLTIQCQVDSQVTMMFWYRQQPGQSLTLIATANQGSEATYESGFVIDKFPISRPNLTFSTLTVSNMSPEDSSIYLCSVPPIGRSETQYFGPGTRLLVL.

The table lists this clonotype with a count of one. V gene TRBV4-1 combines with J gene TRBJ2-3, with 7 positions matching TRBD2. This CDR3 region has 15 residues. V shed 2 bases and J 0 bases; nucleotides not matched to a gene: 2. CDR1 and CDR2 from the germline V gene are MGHRA and YSYEKL. CDR3 loop: CASSQLAVSTDTQYF. Written as DNA, the CDR3 is TGCGCCAGCAGCCAACTAGCGGTTAGCACAGATACGCAGTATTTT.

This rearrangement joins TRBV27 to TRBJ2-1; tentatively, D is TRBD1 (6 bases). Trimming removed 5 bases at V and 9 bases at J, with 32 bases between. The CDR3 sequence is 19 residues long. Per germline, CDR1 MNHEY and CDR2 SMNVEV (reference sequence). CDR3 nucleotides: TGTGCCAGCAGTCAAAAACCCCACGGGACACAAAGTGTGAGGGGTGAGCAGTTCTTC. This encodes CASSQKPHGTQSVRGEQFF.

The V and J genes are TRBV9 and TRBJ2-5, with TRBD2 matching 11 bases. Judging by the DNA end, TRBJ2-7 fits better; the J call may be wrong. This CDR3 is 14 amino acids long. Germline CDR1 is SGDLS and CDR2 is YYNGEE. The CDR3: CASSDTSGSHEQYF. The CDR3 DNA sequence: TGTGCCAGCAGCGACACTAGCGGGAGCCACGAGCAGTACTTC.

This chain joins TRBV20-1 and TRBJ2-1; the match to TRBD2 covers 10 bases. CDR3 length: 17 amino acids. The germline CDR1 and CDR2 sequences are DFQATT and SNEGSKA (reference sequence). V lost 0 bases to trimming and J lost 1 base; unmatched junction nucleotides: 6. CDR3 protein: CSARDSSGRRSYNEQFF. The CDR3, as DNA: TGCAGTGCTAGAGATTCTAGCGGGAGAAGATCCTACAATGAGCAGTTCTTC.

The rearrangement uses TRBV27 and TRBJ1-6; no firm D call. The ends were cut back, 5 bases at V and 3 bases at J, with 17 bases in the middle. This CDR3 region has 17 residues. The germline CDR1 and CDR2 sequences are MNHEY and SMNVEV (reference sequence). The CDR3 protein is CASSPHAGSDYNSPLHF. In DNA form, the CDR3 reads TGTGCCAGCAGTCCACATGCGGGAAGCGACTATAATTCACCCCTCCACTTT.

This clonotype was seen more than once but under ten times. V usage is TRBV7-9 and J usage is TRBJ2-7, with D tentatively TRBD2 (6 bases). Germline lookup yields CDR1 SEHNR and CDR2 FQNEAQ (reference sequence). The V end lost 4 bases, the J end lost 2 bases, and 24 bases lay between the germline ends. The CDR3 contains 18 residues. Written as DNA, the CDR3 is TGTGCCAGCAGCTCCTCTTCTGGATATAGCGGACGGACCTACGAGCAGTACTTC. This sequence encodes CASSSSSGYSGRTYEQYF. Full variable domain (outside the CDR3, taken from reference TRBV7-9 and TRBJ2-7): DTGVSQNPRHKITKRGQNVTFRCDPISEHNRLYWYRQTLGQGPEFLTYFQNEAQLEKSRLLSDRFSAERPKGSFSTLEIQRTEQGDSAMYLCASSSSSGYSGRTYEQYFGPGTRLTVT.

The V and J genes are TRBV11-2 and TRBJ2-7, with TRBD1 matching 9 bases. Trimming removed 5 bases from V and 9 bases from J; junction bases left unmatched: 14. The CDR3 consists of 15 residues. Germline V CDR1 and CDR2: SGHAT, FQNNGV. The CDR3 spells CASSQTGQGTSGQYF. CDR3 nucleotides: TGTGCCAGCAGCCAGACGGGACAGGGTACCAGCGGGCAGTACTTC.

The chain couples TRBV29-1 to TRBJ2-7; 11 nucleotides align to TRBD1. Looked up from germline, CDR1 is SQVTM and CDR2 is ANQGSEA. The CDR3 runs to 12 residues. V shed 7 bases and J 5 bases; nucleotides not matched to a gene: 4. CDR3 DNA sequence: TGCAGCGGGGGGACAGGGGGTAACGAGCAGTACTTC. This encodes CSGGTGGNEQYF.

This clonotype has more than one count but fewer than ten. This chain connects TRBV28 to TRBJ2-7; TRBD2 matches at 10 bases. The CDR3 runs 17 residues. Germline V lookup: CDR1 MDHEN, CDR2 SYDVKM. V shed 1 base and J 3 bases; nucleotides not matched to a gene: 9. The CDR3 sequence is CASSLSTGTSANYEQYF. The CDR3 DNA is TGTGCCAGCAGTTTATCTACCGGGACTAGCGCGAACTACGAGCAGTACTTC. Drawing the rest from reference TRBV28 and TRBJ2-7, the complete variable domain is DVKVTQSSRYLVKRTGEKVFLECVQDMDHENMFWYRQDPGLGLRLIYFSYDVKMKEKGDIPEGYSVSREKKERFSLILESASTNQTSMYLCASSLSTGTSANYEQYFGPGTRLTVT.

The chain joins TRBV6-5 to TRBJ1-2; D is unclear. In germline, CDR1 is MNHEY, CDR2 SVGAGI. The length of the CDR3 is 14 residues. The V end lost 5 bases, the J end lost 11 bases, and 21 bases lay between the germline ends. DNA for the CDR3: TGTGCCAGCAGTCGAACTGCCGGGTCCTCTGGGTACACCTTC. It codes for CASSRTAGSSGYTF.

The chain uses TRBV5-1 and TRBJ1-1, with TRBD1 as a possible D gene (6 bases). CDR1 and CDR2 from the germline V gene are SGHRS and YFSETQ. The CDR3 is 16 amino acids. With 4 bases removed from V and 5 bases from J, the gap between germline ends came to 21 bases. The CDR3 DNA is TGCGCCAGCAGCCCTTACTACAGGGCCTCGGGGACTGAAGCTTTCTTT. Protein product: CASSPYYRASGTEAFF.

This clonotype was detected only once. Germline is not matched at one junction end, which may reflect a read error. This chain connects TRBV27 to TRBJ1-1; 7 bases align to TRBD1. CDR3 length: 17 residues. Looked up from germline, CDR1 is MNHEY and CDR2 is SMNVEV (reference sequence). This chain's CDR3 is CASSLISRGALDTGAFF. DNA for the CDR3: TGTGCCAGCAGTTTGATCTCCAGGGGGGCTTTGGACACTGGAGCTTTCTTT.

This sequence joins TRBV5-1 and TRBJ1-2; the D is unclear. The length of the CDR3 is 14 residues. V was trimmed by 0 bases and J by 3 bases, leaving 9 bases between them. Germline loops: CDR1 SGHRS, CDR2 YFSETQ. CDR3 nucleotide sequence: TGCGCCAGCAGCTTGGCAACAGCTGACTATGGCTACACCTTC. It translates to CASSLATADYGYTF. Complete variable domain (other parts from reference TRBV5-1 and TRBJ1-2): KAGVTQTPRYLIKTRGQQVTLSCSPISGHRSVSWYQQTPGQGLQFLFEYFSETQRNKGNFPGRFSGRQFSNSRSEMNVSTLELGDSALYLCASSLATADYGYTFGSGTRLTVV.

This rearrangement joins TRBV11-2 to TRBJ2-1; D ambiguous. The CDR3 runs to 15 residues. Germline values: CDR1 SGHAT, CDR2 FQNNGV. The ends were cut back, 5 bases at V and 8 bases at J, with 19 bases in the middle. DNA of the CDR3: TGTGCCAGCAGCCTTGGGCCCTCAGCTTCCTATGAGCAGTTCTTC. This translates into CASSLGPSASYEQFF. Full variable domain (remainder filled in from reference TRBV11-2 and TRBJ2-1): EAGVAQSPRYKIIEKRQSVAFWCNPISGHATLYWYQQILGQGPKLLIQFQNNGVVDDSQLPKDRFSAERLKGVDSTLKIQPAKLEDSAVYLCASSLGPSASYEQFFGPGTRLTVL.

This clonotype was found a few times. The chain recombines TRBV7-8 with TRBJ2-1; 7 positions agree with TRBD2. The CDR3 totals 17 residues. From germline, CDR1 is SGHVS and CDR2 FQNEAQ. Unmatched junction bases numbered 10, after V lost 5 bases and J lost 0 bases. The CDR3 coding sequence is TGTGCCAGCAGCCTCAGGCCAGCGGGAAACTCCTACAATGAGCAGTTCTTC. Translated: CASSLRPAGNSYNEQFF. The complete variable domain, with remaining parts taken from reference TRBV7-8 and TRBJ2-1, reads GAGVSQSPRYKVAKRGQDVALRCDPISGHVSLFWYQQALGQGPEFLTYFQNEAQLDKSGLPSDRFFAERPEGSVSTLKIQRTQQEDSAVYLCASSLRPAGNSYNEQFFGPGTRLTVL.

The V gene is TRBV24-1, the J gene TRBJ1-2, with 8 positions matching TRBD1. V shed 4 bases and J 4 bases; nucleotides not matched to a gene: 4. Germline V gene sequence: CDR1 KGHDR, CDR2 SFDVKD. CDR3 length: 14 amino acids. The CDR3 sequence: CATSDPRGLYGYTF. The CDR3 DNA sequence: TGTGCCACCAGTGACCCCAGGGGGCTCTATGGCTACACCTTC.

Details on this clonotype: The junction departs from germline at one end; a sequencing error may be responsible. The rearrangement uses TRBV11-1 and TRBJ2-3; D perhaps matches TRBD1 (7 bases). The CDR3 is made up of 16 amino acids. Germline V gene sequence: CDR1 SGHAT, CDR2 FQDESV (reference sequence). The CDR3 region is CASSHGRGRNTDAQYF. CDR3 nucleotides: TGTGCCAGCAGCCATGGCAGGGGGAGGAATACAGATGCGCAGTATTTT.

A few counts support this clonotype. V is TRBV6-1 and J is TRBJ2-5, with 8 positions matching TRBD2. The DNA end lines up better with TRBJ2-7; the J call may be wrong. In germline, CDR1 is MNHNS, CDR2 SASEGT. There are 13 residues in the CDR3. The CDR3 loop is CASRIGLANEQYF. DNA of the CDR3: TGTGCCAGCAGGATAGGACTAGCAAACGAGCAGTACTTC.

This clonotype has only a few counts. This rearrangement joins TRBV12-3 or TRBV12-4 to TRBJ1-6; D is ambiguous. V was clipped by 0 bases and J by 9 bases, with 6 bases between them. This CDR3 has 13 residues. CDR3 DNA sequence: TGTGCCAGCAGTTTAGCGGCAGGTTCACCCCTCCACTTT. The encoded protein is CASSLAAGSPLHF.

The chain recombines TRBV3-1 with TRBJ2-3; D possibly corresponds to TRBD2 (6 bases). Germline CDR1 reads LGHDT; CDR2 reads YNNKEL (reference sequence). The CDR3 is 15 residues long. Trimming cost V 1 base and J 2 bases, with 10 bases left between them. CDR3 DNA sequence: TGTGCCAGCAGCCAAGCTCGCGGGACCACAGATACGCAGTATTTT. Translation gives CASSQARGTTDTQYF.